This T cell receptor beta chain was sequenced in a study of glioma-infiltrating T cells after dendritic cell vaccination. Germline V gene data show CDR1 as MNHNS and CDR2 as SASEGT. The CDR3 has 15 residues. Trimming removed 5 bases at V and 4 bases at J, with 15 bases between. The protocol was immunoSEQ multiplex PCR, while the TCRdb copy is restricted to in-frame clones and leaves out a portion. Among under 100,000 clones listed, 70% to 80% were seen once. The sequences come from blood, collected before dendritic cell vaccination. This chain links TRBV6-1 with TRBJ2-1; tentative D call: TRBD2 (5 bases). This clonotype originated in a human donor with glioblastoma. The CDR3 DNA follows: TGTGCCAGCAGTCTGAGCGGAACTGGATACAATGAGCAGTTCTTC. Translation: CASSLSGTGYNEQFF.